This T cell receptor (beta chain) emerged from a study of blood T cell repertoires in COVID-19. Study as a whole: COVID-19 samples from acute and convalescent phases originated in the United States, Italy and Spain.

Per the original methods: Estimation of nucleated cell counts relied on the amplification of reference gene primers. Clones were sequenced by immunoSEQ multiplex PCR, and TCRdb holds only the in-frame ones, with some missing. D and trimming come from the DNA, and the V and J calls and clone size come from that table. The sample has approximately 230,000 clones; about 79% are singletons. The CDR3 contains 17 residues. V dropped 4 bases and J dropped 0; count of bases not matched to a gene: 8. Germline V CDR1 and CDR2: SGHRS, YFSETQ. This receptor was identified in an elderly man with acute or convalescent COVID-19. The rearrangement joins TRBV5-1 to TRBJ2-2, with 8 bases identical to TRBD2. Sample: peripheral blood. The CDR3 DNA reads TGCGCCAGCAGCCCCCGTCGGGGGGGCCCGAACACCGGGGAGCTGTTTTTT. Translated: CASSPRRGGPNTGELFF. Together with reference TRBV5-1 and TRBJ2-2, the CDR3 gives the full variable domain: KAGVTQTPRYLIKTRGQQVTLSCSPISGHRSVSWYQQTPGQGLQFLFEYFSETQRNKGNFPGRFSGRQFSNSRSEMNVSTLELGDSALYLCASSPRRGGPNTGELFFGEGSRLTVL.